The 5 T cell receptor beta chains below come from one sample, sequenced in a study of Tregs in tolerant kidney transplant recipients. This table comes from immunoSEQ multiplex PCR, and its TCRdb copy is limited to in-frame clones, with some not included. The sample lists around 85,000 clones; 75% to 95% were seen once. The sequencing used Tregs from blood, collected before the transplant. The receptors here all came from a human donor who received a combined kidney and bone marrow transplant.

The gene calls are TRBV5-1 and TRBJ2-1, with TRBD2 matching over 10 bases. The CDR3 is 15 residues long. The germline V gene encodes CDR1 SGHRS and CDR2 YFSETQ. The J segment lost 5 bases and the V segment lost 4 bases, leaving 6 bases of the junction unmatched. The CDR3 spells CASSLLLAGNNEQFF. In DNA form, the CDR3 reads TGCGCCAGCAGCCTGCTACTAGCGGGGAACAATGAGCAGTTCTTC.

The chain joins TRBV4-2 to TRBJ2-3; 13 positions match TRBD2. Germline CDR1 reads LGHNA; CDR2 reads YNFKEQ. After removal of 4 bases from V and 3 bases from J, the junction contained 7 bases not matched to a gene. The CDR3 runs 17 residues. The CDR3 loop is CASSRATLAGGTDTQYF. The DNA for the CDR3 is TGTGCCAGCAGCCGCGCGACACTAGCGGGAGGGACAGATACGCAGTATTTT.

The V and J genes are TRBV18 and TRBJ2-7; D is possibly TRBD1 or TRBD2 (5 bases each). The CDR3 runs 15 residues. Trimming removed 4 bases at V and 3 bases at J, with 16 bases between. Per the germline V gene, CDR1 is KGHSH and CDR2 is LQKENI. The DNA of the CDR3 is TGTGCCAGCTCACTACCCGGGGACGGAATCTACGAGCAGTACTTC. Translated: CASSLPGDGIYEQYF.

The table lists this clone with a few counts. This chain links TRBV4-1 with TRBJ1-5, with D possibly TRBD1 on 6 matching bases. V lost 0 bases and J lost 0, with 9 bases in between. Germline CDR1 is MGHRA and CDR2 is YSYEKL. The length of the CDR3 is 16 residues. The CDR3 DNA reads TGCGCCAGCAGCCAAGATGGACAGCTTAGCAATCAGCCCCAGCATTTT. Protein: CASSQDGQLSNQPQHF.

The chain joins TRBV7-8 to TRBJ2-1; D unresolved. The CDR3 has 14 amino acids. The V gene lost 8 bases and the J gene lost 5 bases, with 16 bases spanning the gap. The germline gives CDR1 SGHVS, CDR2 FQNEAQ. This CDR3 reads CASSRIPLDNEQFF. CDR3 DNA: TGTGCCAGCTCCAGGATCCCCCTCGACAATGAGCAGTTCTTC.